The 27 T cell receptor beta chains reported below all come from one sample, sequenced in a study of T cells in Graves' hyperthyroidism and ophthalmopathy. TCR beta CDR3 sequences were amplified from RNA transcripts. Initially, a first-round RT-PCR of the TCR CDR3 employed the HTBI primer set. TCRdb independently ran MiXCR on the multiplex PCR reads; one entry per CDR3 protein. Among roughly 35,000 distinct CDR3 sequences listed, 45% to 55% were seen once. Sequenced material: blood. These receptors came from a woman between 35 and 50 years old with Graves' ophthalmopathy.

J is TRBJ1-6 and V is TRBV10-3, with no clear D. Germline V gene data show CDR1 as ENHRY and CDR2 as SYGVKD. The CDR3 runs 16 residues. Trimming cost V 0 bases and J 6 bases, with 12 bases left between them. CDR3 bases: TGTGCCATCAGTGAGTCGTGGAGAGGGCTTAATTCACCCCTCCACTTT. It specifies CAISESWRGLNSPLHF.

This clonotype was seen only once. The chain carries TRBV12-3 or TRBV12-4 and TRBJ2-5; D remains unclear. This CDR3 comprises 12 residues. V gave up 1 base and J gave up 9 bases, with 9 bases separating them. The CDR3, as DNA: TGTGCCAGCAGTTTAGGGGTTCAGCCCCAGTACTTC. Amino acid sequence: CASSLGVQPQYF.

The chain couples TRBV9 to TRBJ2-1, with 9 bases that match TRBD2. V lost 3 bases to trimming and J lost 6 bases; unmatched junction nucleotides: 10. Germline V gene data show CDR1 as SGDLS and CDR2 as YYNGEE. This CDR3 is built from 16 residues. The CDR3 sequence is CASSAGLGLAANEQFF. The CDR3 bases are TGTGCCAGCAGCGCGGGTCTGGGACTAGCAGCCAATGAGCAGTTCTTC.

This chain connects TRBV10-3 to TRBJ2-7; 10 bases align to TRBD1. This CDR3 contains 14 residues. Germline V gene sequence: CDR1 ENHRY, CDR2 SYGVKD. Trimming cost V 5 bases and J 5 bases; bases outside gene matches: 6. CDR3 in DNA: TGTGCCATCAGTCCGGGACAGGGGAACCACGAGCAGTACTTC. Translating gives CAISPGQGNHEQYF.

V gene TRBV13 combines with J gene TRBJ2-5; the D gene is possibly TRBD1 (6 bases). Germline V lookup: CDR1 PRHDT, CDR2 FYEKMQ (reference sequence). V dropped 1 base and J dropped 1 base, with 10 bases sitting between them. This CDR3 is 15 amino acids long. CDR3 coding DNA: TGTGCCAGCAGCTTAGAGGGGGAGCCCCAAGAGACCCAGTACTTC. It codes for CASSLEGEPQETQYF.

This clonotype came up many times. The rearrangement uses TRBV4-2 and TRBJ1-1; no clear D gene. The CDR3 runs to 13 residues. Germline V gives CDR1 LGHNA, CDR2 YNFKEQ. The V gene lost 0 bases and the J gene lost 4 bases, with 6 bases spanning the gap. The CDR3, as DNA: TGTGCCAGCAGCCAAGACCGATCCACTGAAGCTTTCTTT. Amino acid sequence: CASSQDRSTEAFF.

This clonotype showed up many times. This chain joins TRBV5-4 and TRBJ2-1, with 10 bases fitting TRBD2. From germline, CDR1 is SGHNT and CDR2 YYREEE (reference sequence). Trimming at V came to 2 bases and at J to 5 bases, leaving 4 bases not matched to a gene. This CDR3 is built from 15 residues. The CDR3 sequence is CASSFLAGVDNEQFF. CDR3 DNA: TGTGCCAGCAGCTTTCTAGCGGGGGTAGACAATGAGCAGTTCTTC. The entire variable domain, with the rest obtained from reference TRBV5-4 and TRBJ2-1, is as follows: ETGVTQSPTHLIKTRGQQVTLRCSSQSGHNTVSWYQQALGQGPQFIFQYYREEENGRGNFPPRFSGLQFPNYSSELNVNALELDDSALYLCASSFLAGVDNEQFFGPGTRLTVL.

The V gene is TRBV10-3, the J gene TRBJ1-2, with a weak D call TRBD1 (5 bases). Trimming left V 3 bases short and J 7 bases short, with 12 bases between. This CDR3 spans 13 amino acids. Germline V gene sequence: CDR1 ENHRY, CDR2 SYGVKD. CDR3 coding DNA: TGTGCCATCAGTGAAACTCAGGGACGTGGCTACACCTTC. It is translated as CAISETQGRGYTF.

Ten or more counts support this clonotype. The chain has TRBV20-1 and TRBJ2-5; 9 bases map to TRBD2. CDR1 is DFQATT and CDR2 is SNEGSKA in the germline V gene (reference sequence). V was pared by 0 bases and J by 0 bases, with 11 bases of the junction left unmatched. This CDR3 contains 18 residues. The CDR3 DNA is TGCAGTGCTAGAGATCCCGGAAAGCGGGGGGCGTACCAAGAGACCCAGTACTTC. Protein sequence: CSARDPGKRGAYQETQYF.

On this clonotype: Relative to the germline gene, one junction end is altered; a read error may explain this. This chain uses TRBV28 with TRBJ1-5; D is ambiguous. This CDR3 contains 15 residues. Germline CDR1 reads MDHEN; CDR2 reads SYDVKM. This chain's CDR3 is CASRIRTGFNRPQQF. In nucleotides, the CDR3 is TGTGCCAGCAGAATCCGGACGGGATTTAATCGGCCCCAGCAATTT.

The J gene is TRBJ2-7, the V gene TRBV7-2; 13 positions match TRBD2. The CDR3 extends over 17 amino acids. Looked up from germline, CDR1 is SGHTA and CDR2 is FQGNSA. Losses at the gene ends were 1 base for V and 0 bases for J; bases not matched to a gene: 3. The CDR3 region is CASSLELAGGVSYEQYF. In nucleotides, the CDR3 is TGTGCCAGCAGCTTAGAACTAGCGGGGGGGGTCTCCTACGAGCAGTACTTC.

This clonotype was detected ten times or more. This rearrangement joins TRBV5-5 to TRBJ2-5; 10 nucleotides line up with TRBD2. CDR1 is SGHKS, CDR2 YYEKEE, per germline (reference sequence). V dropped 0 bases and J dropped 4; count of bases not matched to a gene: 12. The CDR3 spans 18 residues. Written as DNA, the CDR3 is TGTGCCAGCAGCTTGGCCTGGGGGGTAGCGGGAGGTTCAGAGACCCAGTACTTC. Its protein product is CASSLAWGVAGGSETQYF.

This sequence joins TRBV9 and TRBJ2-7; D not resolved. Trimming left V 3 bases short and J 7 bases short, with 2 bases between. Germline V gene sequence: CDR1 SGDLS, CDR2 YYNGEE. This CDR3 is 9 amino acids long. Written as DNA, the CDR3 is TGTGCCAGCAGCGCGGAGCAGTACTTC. Protein sequence: CASSAEQYF.

As to this clonotype: This may be a read error: a much more frequent sequence differs by one nucleotide. Here the CDR3 omits its conserved ending phenylalanine or tryptophan, so a read error is the likely source. J is TRBJ1-4 and V is TRBV28; TRBD1 aligns across 7 bases. V was clipped by 8 bases and J by 5 bases; unmatched bases: 5. Germline V gene sequence: CDR1 MDHEN, CDR2 SYDVKM. This CDR3 contains 13 residues. In nucleotides, the CDR3 is TGTGCCAGCGGTGGGGGACAGAATGAAAAACTGTTTTTG. It translates to CASGGGQNEKLFL.

This clonotype has only one observation. The V and J genes are TRBV15 and TRBJ2-5; D might be TRBD1 or TRBD2, each matching 6 bases. Germline values: CDR1 LNHNV, CDR2 YYDKDF (reference sequence). V was shortened by 1 base and J by 5 bases, with 8 bases between the two germline ends. CDR3 length equals 13 residues. CDR3 residues: CATSRGRGETQYF. The CDR3 bases are TGTGCCACCAGCAGAGGGAGGGGGGAGACCCAGTACTTC.

Notes on this clonotype: An end of the junction differs from the germline gene, which may be a read error. This chain links TRBV12-3 or TRBV12-4 with TRBJ2-3, with 8 bases that match TRBD2. CDR3 length: 14 amino acids. CDR3 in DNA: TGTGCCAGCAGCCGGACTAGCTACACAGATGCGCAGTATTTT. Amino acid sequence: CASSRTSYTDAQYF.

Of note for this clonotype: This sequence may be a read error, since a much larger clone differs from it by one base. The V and J genes are TRBV10-2 and TRBJ1-2, with TRBD1 matching 8 bases. Germline V gene data show CDR1 as WSHSY and CDR2 as SAAADI. This CDR3 has 14 residues. The CDR3 loop is CASSPGTGTYGHTF. In DNA form, the CDR3 reads TGCGCCAGCAGCCCCGGGACAGGTACCTATGGCCACACCTTC.

The chain recombines TRBV7-9 with TRBJ1-1; D is possibly TRBD1 (6 bases). The CDR3 has 14 residues. The germline V and J ends were trimmed by 1 base and 10 bases, with 16 bases remaining between them. Germline-derived CDR1 and CDR2 are SEHNR and FQNEAQ (reference sequence). CDR3 region: CASSLEGVGRGAFF. The CDR3 bases are TGTGCCAGCAGCTTAGAGGGGGTCGGGAGGGGAGCTTTCTTT. The full variable domain, with the rest looked up from reference TRBV7-9 and TRBJ1-1, is DTGVSQNPRHKITKRGQNVTFRCDPISEHNRLYWYRQTLGQGPEFLTYFQNEAQLEKSRLLSDRFSAERPKGSFSTLEIQRTEQGDSAMYLCASSLEGVGRGAFFGQGTRLTVV.

This chain connects TRBV6-1 to TRBJ2-7, with D maybe TRBD1 (6 bases). Looked up from germline, CDR1 is MNHNS and CDR2 is SASEGT. CDR3 length: 14 amino acids. V lost 5 bases to trimming and J lost 3 bases, with 14 bases between them. CDR3 sequence reads: CASSNRGMGYEQYF. The CDR3 DNA follows: TGTGCCAGCAGTAATAGGGGGATGGGCTACGAGCAGTACTTC.

This clonotype was observed many times. The rearrangement joins TRBV4-1 to TRBJ1-4, with D unclear. Germline assignment: CDR1 MGHRA and CDR2 YSYEKL. V was trimmed by 0 bases and J by 0 bases, leaving 8 bases between them. The CDR3 runs 16 residues. The CDR3 DNA follows: TGCGCCAGCAGCCAAGAACGTGCGTCAACTAATGAAAAACTGTTTTTT. Translation: CASSQERASTNEKLFF.

This clonotype has ten or more counts. The chain uses TRBV7-3 and TRBJ2-3; 8 bases align to TRBD1. Losses at the gene ends were 5 bases for V and 2 bases for J; bases not matched to a gene: 6. The CDR3 length is 15 residues. The germline gives CDR1 SGHTA, CDR2 FQGTGA. DNA of the CDR3: TGTGCCAGCAGCCCCAGGGGGCGCCCCACAGATACGCAGTATTTT. Its translation: CASSPRGRPTDTQYF.

This clonotype was seen at least ten times. The rearrangement uses TRBV11-2 and TRBJ2-5; tentatively, D is TRBD1 or TRBD2 (6 bases each). CDR1 is SGHAT and CDR2 is FQNNGV in the germline V gene. Between the trimmed V and J ends, which lost 1 base and 4 bases, there was a span of 19 bases. CDR3 length: 17 residues. CDR3 in DNA: TGTGCCAGCAGCTTAGGGGCCCGGCAGGGGAGGCGAGAGACCCAGTACTTC. Protein: CASSLGARQGRRETQYF.

The chain uses TRBV20-1 and TRBJ2-7; TRBD2 matches 9 bases. CDR1 is DFQATT and CDR2 is SNEGSKA in the germline V gene (reference sequence). V trimming: 1 base; J trimming: 4 bases; junction bases outside the gene matches: 11. The CDR3 spans 16 residues. For the CDR3, the DNA is TGCAGTGCTAGAGCGGCTAGCGGGATTAGGGAATACGAGCAGTACTTC. Protein: CSARAASGIREYEQYF.

For this clonotype: This clone may be a read error of a much larger clone one base away. Likely a read error: the CDR3 ends without its conserved phenylalanine or tryptophan. This chain uses TRBV30 with TRBJ2-7; no definite D call. The CDR3 length is 11 residues. V was pared by 2 bases and J by 0 bases, with 2 bases between. The V gene's germline CDR1 is GTSNPN and CDR2 SVGIG (reference sequence). The CDR3: CAWSHSYEQYL. The CDR3 coding sequence is TGTGCCTGGAGTCACTCCTACGAGCAGTACCTC.

This clonotype was seen just once. The chain carries TRBV7-9 and TRBJ2-2, with TRBD2 matching over 8 bases. The CDR3 sequence is 21 residues long. J gave up 3 bases and V 6 bases, and 24 bases lay outside the gene matches. CDR1 and CDR2 from the germline V gene are SEHNR and FQNEAQ (reference sequence). The CDR3 loop is CASSLRVAGSRGGMDTGELFF. The CDR3 DNA sequence: TGTGCCAGCAGTTTAAGGGTAGCTGGATCCCGCGGGGGGATGGACACCGGGGAGCTGTTTTTT.

Ten or more counts support this clonotype. The V gene is TRBV6-5, the J gene TRBJ2-5, with D unresolved. Germline CDR1 reads MNHEY; CDR2 reads SVGAGI. V was shortened by 0 bases and J by 5 bases, with 13 bases between the two germline ends. This CDR3 is 15 amino acids long. DNA for the CDR3: TGTGCCAGCAGTTACTCGAACGTTGGAGTGGAGACCCAGTACTTC. This encodes CASSYSNVGVETQYF.

The chain combines TRBV4-2 with TRBJ1-6; unclear D gene. V lost 3 bases, J lost 7 bases, and 13 bases lay in between. The CDR3 extends over 15 amino acids. Germline assignment: CDR1 LGHNA and CDR2 YNFKEQ. The chain's CDR3 is CASSQLGRGNSPLHF. CDR3 nucleotide sequence: TGTGCCAGCAGCCAGCTAGGGCGAGGCAATTCACCCCTCCACTTT.